This T cell receptor (beta chain) was recovered during a study of CD8+ T cells in alopecia areata. Across the whole study: Twice daily, treated patients received 5 to 10 mg of oral tofacitinib.

Per the germline V gene, CDR1 is MGHRA and CDR2 is YSYEKL. Trimming removed 1 base from V and 4 bases from J; junction bases left unmatched: 8. The CDR3 extends over 16 amino acids. Treatment reported: oral pan-JAK inhibitor, 5-10 mg twice daily. Cell sorting on a FACSAria was used to separate CD4+ and CD8+ T cells from the PBMCs. Reverse transcribed after extraction, RNA yielded cDNA as the sequencing template. Using immunoSEQ multiplex PCR, the repertoire was profiled, and TCRdb retains in-frame clones only, with some absent. The table includes approximately 210,000 clones, over 60% detected once. The sequences come from CD4+ T cells sorted from blood, collected at week 4, from a patient treated with tofacitinib. The sequence derives from a human donor with alopecia areata. This chain uses TRBV4-1 with TRBJ1-2; 8 bases align to TRBD1. CDR3 DNA: TGCGCCAGCAGCCAAGCGGGGACAGGAACTTTCTATGGCTACACCTTC. The encoded protein is CASSQAGTGTFYGYTF.